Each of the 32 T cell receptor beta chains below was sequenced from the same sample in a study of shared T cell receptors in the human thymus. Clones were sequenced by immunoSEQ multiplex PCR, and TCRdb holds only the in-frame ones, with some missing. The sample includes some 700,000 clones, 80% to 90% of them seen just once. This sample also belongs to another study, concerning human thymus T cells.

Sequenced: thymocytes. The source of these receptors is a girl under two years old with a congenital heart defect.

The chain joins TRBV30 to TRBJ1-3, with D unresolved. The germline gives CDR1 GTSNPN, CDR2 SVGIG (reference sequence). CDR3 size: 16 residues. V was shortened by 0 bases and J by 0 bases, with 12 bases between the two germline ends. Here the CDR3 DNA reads TGTGCCTGGAGTGTACCGCCAGACAACTCTGGAAACACCATATATTTT. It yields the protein CAWSVPPDNSGNTIYF.

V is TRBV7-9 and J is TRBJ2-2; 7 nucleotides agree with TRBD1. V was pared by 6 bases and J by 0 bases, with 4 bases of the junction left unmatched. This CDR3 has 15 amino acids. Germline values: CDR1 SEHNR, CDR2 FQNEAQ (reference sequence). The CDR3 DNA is TGTGCCAGCAGACAAGACAGGGCGAACACCGGGGAGCTGTTTTTT. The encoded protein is CASRQDRANTGELFF.

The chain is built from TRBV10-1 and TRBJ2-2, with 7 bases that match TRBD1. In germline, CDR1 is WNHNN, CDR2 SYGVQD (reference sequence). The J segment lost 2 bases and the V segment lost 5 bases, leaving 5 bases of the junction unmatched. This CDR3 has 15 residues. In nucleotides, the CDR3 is TGCGCCAGCAGTCGGACAGGCAAAAACACCGGGGAGCTGTTTTTT. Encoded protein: CASSRTGKNTGELFF.

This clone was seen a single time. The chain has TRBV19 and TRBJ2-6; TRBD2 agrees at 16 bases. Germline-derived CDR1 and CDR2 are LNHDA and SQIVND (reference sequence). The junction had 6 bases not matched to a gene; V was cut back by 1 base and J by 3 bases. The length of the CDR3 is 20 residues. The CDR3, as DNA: TGTGCCAGTAGTATAGGGGGACTAGCGGGGGGGCATGGTGGGGCCAACGTCCTGACTTTC. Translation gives CASSIGGLAGGHGGANVLTF.

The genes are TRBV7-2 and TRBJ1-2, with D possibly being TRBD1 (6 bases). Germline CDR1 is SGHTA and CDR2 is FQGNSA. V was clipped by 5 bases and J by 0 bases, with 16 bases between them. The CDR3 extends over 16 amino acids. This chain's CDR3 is CASSGVAGVANYGYTF. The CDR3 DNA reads TGTGCCAGCAGCGGAGTCGCAGGGGTAGCTAACTATGGCTACACCTTC.

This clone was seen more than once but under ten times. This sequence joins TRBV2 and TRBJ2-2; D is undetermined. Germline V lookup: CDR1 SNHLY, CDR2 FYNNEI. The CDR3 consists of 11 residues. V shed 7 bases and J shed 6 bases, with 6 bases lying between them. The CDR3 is CASNQAGELFF. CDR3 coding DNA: TGTGCCAGCAATCAGGCCGGGGAGCTGTTTTTT. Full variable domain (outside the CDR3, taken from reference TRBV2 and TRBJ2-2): EPEVTQTPSHQVTQMGQEVILRCVPISNHLYFYWYRQILGQKVEFLVSFYNNEISEKSEIFDDQFSVERPDGSNFTLKIRSTKLEDSAMYFCASNQAGELFFGEGSRLTVL.

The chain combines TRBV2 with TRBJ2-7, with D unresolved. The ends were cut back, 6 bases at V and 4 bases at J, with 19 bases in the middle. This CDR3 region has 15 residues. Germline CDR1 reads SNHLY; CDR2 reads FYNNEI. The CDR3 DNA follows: TGTGCCAGCAGGTACCCGGTGACACTTCCTTACGAGCAGTACTTC. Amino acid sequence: CASRYPVTLPYEQYF.

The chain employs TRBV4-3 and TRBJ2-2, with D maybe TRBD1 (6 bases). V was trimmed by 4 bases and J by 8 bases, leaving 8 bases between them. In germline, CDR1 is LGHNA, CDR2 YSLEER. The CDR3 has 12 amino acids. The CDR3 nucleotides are TGCGCCAGCAGCCCCGACAGGGGGGAGCTGTTTTTT. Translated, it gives CASSPDRGELFF.

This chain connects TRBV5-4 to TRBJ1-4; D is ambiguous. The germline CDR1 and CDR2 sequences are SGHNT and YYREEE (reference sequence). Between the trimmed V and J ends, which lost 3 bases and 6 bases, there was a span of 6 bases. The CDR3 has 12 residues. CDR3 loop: CASSSGYEKLFF. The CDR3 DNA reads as TGTGCCAGCAGCTCGGGATATGAAAAACTGTTTTTT.

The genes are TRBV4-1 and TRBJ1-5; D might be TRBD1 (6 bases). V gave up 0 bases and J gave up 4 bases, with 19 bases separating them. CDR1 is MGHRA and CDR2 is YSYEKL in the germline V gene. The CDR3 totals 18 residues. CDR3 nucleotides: TGCGCCAGCAGCCAAGAATGGACAGAGTTGTATTTTAATCAGCCCCAGCATTTT. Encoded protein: CASSQEWTELYFNQPQHF.

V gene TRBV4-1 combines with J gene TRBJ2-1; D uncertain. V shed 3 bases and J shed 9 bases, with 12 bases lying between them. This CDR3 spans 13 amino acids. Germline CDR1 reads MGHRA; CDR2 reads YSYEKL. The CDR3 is CASSHPLEAEQFF. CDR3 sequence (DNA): TGCGCCAGCAGCCACCCTCTTGAGGCTGAGCAGTTCTTC.

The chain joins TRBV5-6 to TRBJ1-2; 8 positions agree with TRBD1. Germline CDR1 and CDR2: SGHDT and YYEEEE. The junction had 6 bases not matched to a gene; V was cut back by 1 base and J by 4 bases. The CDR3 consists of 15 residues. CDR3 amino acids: CASSLWGDRRYGYTF. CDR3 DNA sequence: TGTGCCAGCAGCTTGTGGGGGGACAGGCGCTATGGCTACACCTTC.

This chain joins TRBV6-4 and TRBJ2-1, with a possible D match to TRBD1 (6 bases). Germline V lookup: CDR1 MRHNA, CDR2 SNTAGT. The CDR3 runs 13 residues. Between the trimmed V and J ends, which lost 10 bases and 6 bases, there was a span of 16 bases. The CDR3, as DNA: TGTGCCACCATCGACAGGATTCTCAATGAGCAGTTCTTC. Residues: CATIDRILNEQFF.

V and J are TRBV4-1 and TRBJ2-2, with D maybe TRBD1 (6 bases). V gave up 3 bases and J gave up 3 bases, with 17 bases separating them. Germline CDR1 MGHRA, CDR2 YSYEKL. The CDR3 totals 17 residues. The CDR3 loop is CASSQALTGYDTGELFF. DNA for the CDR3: TGCGCCAGCAGCCAGGCCTTAACAGGGTACGACACCGGGGAGCTGTTTTTT.

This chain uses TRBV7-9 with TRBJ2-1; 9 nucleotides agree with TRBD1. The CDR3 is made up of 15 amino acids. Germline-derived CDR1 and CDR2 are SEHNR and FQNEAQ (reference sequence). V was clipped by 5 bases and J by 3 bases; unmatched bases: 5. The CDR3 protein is CASSRQGEVYNEQFF. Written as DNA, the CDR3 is TGTGCCAGCAGCAGACAGGGGGAGGTCTACAATGAGCAGTTCTTC.

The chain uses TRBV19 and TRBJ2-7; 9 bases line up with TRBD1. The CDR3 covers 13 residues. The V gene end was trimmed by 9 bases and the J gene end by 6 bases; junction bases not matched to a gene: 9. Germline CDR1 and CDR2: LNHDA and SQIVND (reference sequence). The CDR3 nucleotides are TGTGCCAGCCCGGACAGGGGCTCCGGCGAGCAGTACTTC. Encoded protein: CASPDRGSGEQYF.

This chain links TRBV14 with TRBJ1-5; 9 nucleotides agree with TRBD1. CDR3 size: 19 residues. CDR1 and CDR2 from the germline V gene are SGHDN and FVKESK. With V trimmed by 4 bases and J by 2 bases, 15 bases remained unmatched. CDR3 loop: CASSLRRGTGRVGNQPQHF. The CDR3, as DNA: TGTGCCAGCAGCCTCCGACGGGGGACAGGGCGGGTGGGCAATCAGCCCCAGCATTTT. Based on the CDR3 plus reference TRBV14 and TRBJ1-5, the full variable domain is EAGVTQFPSHSVIEKGQTVTLRCDPISGHDNLYWYRRVMGKEIKFLLHFVKESKQDESGMPNNRFLAERTGGTYSTLKVQPAELEDSGVYFCASSLRRGTGRVGNQPQHFGDGTRLSIL.

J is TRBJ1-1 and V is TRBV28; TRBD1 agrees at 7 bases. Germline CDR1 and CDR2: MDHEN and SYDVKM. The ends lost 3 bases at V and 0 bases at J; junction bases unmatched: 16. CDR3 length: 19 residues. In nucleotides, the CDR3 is TGTGCCAGCAGTTTCTTCTCTGAGGGGGCGTTAGCAATGAACACTGAAGCTTTCTTT. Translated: CASSFFSEGALAMNTEAFF.

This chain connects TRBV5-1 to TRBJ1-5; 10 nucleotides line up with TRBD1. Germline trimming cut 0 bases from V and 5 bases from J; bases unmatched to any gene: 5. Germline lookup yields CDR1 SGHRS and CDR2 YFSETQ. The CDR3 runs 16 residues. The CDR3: CASSLAGGQGDQPQHF. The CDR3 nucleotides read TGCGCCAGCAGCTTGGCCGGCGGACAGGGGGATCAGCCCCAGCATTTT.

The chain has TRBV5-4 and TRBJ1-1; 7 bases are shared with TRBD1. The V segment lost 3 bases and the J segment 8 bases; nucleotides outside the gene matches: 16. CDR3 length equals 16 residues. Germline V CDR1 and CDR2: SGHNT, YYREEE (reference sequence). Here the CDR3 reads CASSSADRKTWREAFF. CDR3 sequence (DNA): TGTGCCAGCAGCTCGGCGGACAGGAAAACCTGGAGAGAAGCTTTCTTT.

CDR3 amino acids: CAWSVGPGRRPPSGGVYQETQYF. The DNA of the CDR3 is TGTGCCTGGAGTGTAGGACCCGGACGGCGCCCCCCGAGCGGGGGGGTGTACCAAGAGACCCAGTACTTC. The V gene is TRBV30, the J gene TRBJ2-5, with TRBD2 matching over 10 bases. Trimming cost V 0 bases and J 0 bases; bases outside gene matches: 25. The germline gives CDR1 GTSNPN, CDR2 SVGIG (reference sequence). The CDR3 extends over 23 amino acids.

In DNA form, the CDR3 reads TGTGCCAGCAGCTTACGGGGCTACAATGAGCAGTTCTTC. This sequence encodes CASSLRGYNEQFF. The chain is built from TRBV7-9 and TRBJ2-1, with D possibly TRBD2 on 5 matching bases. The CDR3 sequence is 13 residues long. V was cut by 2 bases and J by 3 bases, with 5 bases left in between. Germline V CDR1 and CDR2: SEHNR, FQNEAQ (reference sequence).

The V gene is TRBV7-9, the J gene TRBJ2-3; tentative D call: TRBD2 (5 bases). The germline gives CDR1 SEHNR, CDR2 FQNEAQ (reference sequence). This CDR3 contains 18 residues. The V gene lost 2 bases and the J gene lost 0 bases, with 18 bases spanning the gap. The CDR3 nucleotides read TGTGCCAGCAGCTTATATCCCCGGGATAAAACTAGCACAGATACGCAGTATTTT. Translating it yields CASSLYPRDKTSTDTQYF.

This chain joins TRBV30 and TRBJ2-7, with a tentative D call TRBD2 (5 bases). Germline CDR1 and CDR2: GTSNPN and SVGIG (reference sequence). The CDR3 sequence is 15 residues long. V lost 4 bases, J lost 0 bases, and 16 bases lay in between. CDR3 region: CAWMSDYRSSYEQYF. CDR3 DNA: TGTGCCTGGATGTCCGACTACCGAAGCTCCTACGAGCAGTACTTC.

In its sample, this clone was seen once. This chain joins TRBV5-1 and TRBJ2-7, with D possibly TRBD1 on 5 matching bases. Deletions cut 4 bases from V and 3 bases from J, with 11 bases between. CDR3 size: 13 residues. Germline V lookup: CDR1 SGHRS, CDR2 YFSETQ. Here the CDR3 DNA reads TGCGCCAGCAGCCTCAATGGACACTACGAGCAGTACTTC. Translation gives CASSLNGHYEQYF.

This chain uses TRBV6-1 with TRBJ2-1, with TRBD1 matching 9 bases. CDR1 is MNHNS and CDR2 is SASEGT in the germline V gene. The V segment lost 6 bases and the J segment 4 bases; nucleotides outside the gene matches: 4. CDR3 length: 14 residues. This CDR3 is CASSDRGSYNEQFF. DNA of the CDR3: TGTGCCAGCAGCGACAGGGGGAGTTACAATGAGCAGTTCTTC.

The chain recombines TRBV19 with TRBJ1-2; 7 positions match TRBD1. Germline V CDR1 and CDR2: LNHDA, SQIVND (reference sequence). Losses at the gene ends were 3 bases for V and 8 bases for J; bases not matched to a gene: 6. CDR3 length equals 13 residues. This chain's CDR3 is CASSMWDSGGYTF. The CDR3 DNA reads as TGTGCCAGTAGTATGTGGGACAGTGGGGGCTACACCTTC.

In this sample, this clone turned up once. CDR3 in DNA: TGTGCCAGCAGCCCCTCCCGGCGGGACTTAGGCACAGATACGCAGTATTTT. Its protein is CASSPSRRDLGTDTQYF. The rearrangement uses TRBV9 and TRBJ2-3; tentative D call: TRBD2 (6 bases). Trimming stripped 4 bases from V and 1 base from J, with 19 bases between. Germline V gives CDR1 SGDLS, CDR2 YYNGEE. The CDR3 loop spans 17 amino acids.

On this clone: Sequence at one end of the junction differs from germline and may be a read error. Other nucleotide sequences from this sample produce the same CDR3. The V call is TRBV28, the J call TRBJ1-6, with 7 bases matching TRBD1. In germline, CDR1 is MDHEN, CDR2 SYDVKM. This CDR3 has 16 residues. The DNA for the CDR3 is TGTGCCAGCAGTTTAACGGGACAGACTTTTAATTCCCCCCTCCACTTT. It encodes CASSLTGQTFNSPLHF.

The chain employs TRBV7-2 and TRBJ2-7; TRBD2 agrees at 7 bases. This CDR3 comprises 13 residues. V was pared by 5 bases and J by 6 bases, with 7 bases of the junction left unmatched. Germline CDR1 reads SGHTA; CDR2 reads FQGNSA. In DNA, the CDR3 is TGTGCCAGCAGCCCGAGCGGGGTCGGCGAGCAGTACTTC. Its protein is CASSPSGVGEQYF.

The CDR3: CASSQQGTGELFF. The CDR3 DNA follows: TGTGCCAGCAGCCAACAGGGGACCGGGGAGCTGTTTTTT. The V and J genes are TRBV5-6 and TRBJ2-2, with 7 bases lining up with TRBD1. The trim removed 4 bases at V and 5 bases at J, leaving 2 bases unmatched. CDR1 is SGHDT, CDR2 YYEEEE, per germline. This CDR3 region has 13 residues.

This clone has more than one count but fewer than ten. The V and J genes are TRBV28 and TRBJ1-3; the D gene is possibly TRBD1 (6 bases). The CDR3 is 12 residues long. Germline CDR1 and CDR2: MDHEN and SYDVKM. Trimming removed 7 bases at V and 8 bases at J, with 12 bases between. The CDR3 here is CASTGAPDTIYF. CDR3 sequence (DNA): TGTGCCAGCACAGGGGCGCCAGACACCATATATTTT.